This passage covers 21 T cell receptor beta chains from one sample sequenced in a study of CD8 T cells in ankylosing spondylitis. TCRdb reprocessed the 5' RACE reads via MiXCR and lists one record per CDR3 protein. The repertoire holds about 360,000 distinct CDR3 sequences, with approximately 22% as singletons. Sequencing was done on a sample of blood, either unsorted or a sorted T cell fraction (not recorded which). These receptor sequences come from a male donor with ankylosing spondylitis or in good health (not recorded which).

V usage is TRBV2 and J usage is TRBJ2-7; D remains unclear. CDR3 size: 12 residues. Germline V gene data show CDR1 as SNHLY and CDR2 as FYNNEI. Trimming removed 5 bases at V and 5 bases at J, with 10 bases between. CDR3 coding DNA: TGTGCCAGCAGTCACAGTGGTGACGAGCAGTACTTC. This translates into CASSHSGDEQYF. Full variable domain (outside the CDR3, taken from reference TRBV2 and TRBJ2-7): EPEVTQTPSHQVTQMGQEVILRCVPISNHLYFYWYRQILGQKVEFLVSFYNNEISEKSEIFDDQFSVERPDGSNFTLKIRSTKLEDSAMYFCASSHSGDEQYFGPGTRLTVT.

This clonotype was seen only a few times. The genes are TRBV7-9 and TRBJ2-2; D might be TRBD1 or TRBD2, each matching 6 bases. Germline V lookup: CDR1 SEHNR, CDR2 FQNEAQ (reference sequence). Trimming took off 8 bases at V and 4 bases at J, with 17 bases between the two ends. The CDR3 consists of 15 residues. The DNA for the CDR3 is TGTGCCAGCGGCAAGGGGGGTGAGAGCACCGGGGAGCTGTTTTTT. Translated, it gives CASGKGGESTGELFF.

This sequence joins TRBV12-3 or TRBV12-4 and TRBJ1-2; D may be TRBD1 (5 bases). V was trimmed by 3 bases and J by 0 bases, leaving 8 bases between them. The CDR3 consists of 14 residues. The CDR3 DNA is TGTGCCAGCAGTTTGGGGGGTACTAACTATGGCTACACCTTC. Amino acid sequence: CASSLGGTNYGYTF.

This chain joins TRBV4-1 and TRBJ2-3; tentative D call: TRBD2 (6 bases). The ends were cut back, 0 bases at V and 8 bases at J, with 18 bases in the middle. The CDR3 is made up of 16 amino acids. CDR1 MGHRA and CDR2 YSYEKL come from the germline V gene. The CDR3, as DNA: TGCGCCAGCAGCCAAGACGGACGCGGGGACCTAGGTACGCAGTATTTT. It translates to CASSQDGRGDLGTQYF.

The chain couples TRBV7-9 to TRBJ2-7; D unclear. Germline loops: CDR1 SEHNR, CDR2 FQNEAQ (reference sequence). This CDR3 is built from 15 residues. Between the trimmed V and J ends, which lost 0 bases and 2 bases, there was a span of 11 bases. This CDR3 is CASSLAGEIPYEQYF. CDR3 in DNA: TGTGCCAGCAGCTTAGCGGGCGAGATTCCCTACGAGCAGTACTTC.

This clonotype has at least ten counts. This CDR3 is CASSLGGLADTQYF. CDR3 sequence (DNA): TGTGCCAGCAGCTTGGGTGGATTGGCAGATACGCAGTATTTT. The genes are TRBV11-2 and TRBJ2-3; no reliable D call. V gave up 3 bases and J gave up 4 bases, with 11 bases separating them. The germline gives CDR1 SGHAT, CDR2 FQNNGV. CDR3 size: 14 residues.

This clonotype was found a few times. This chain connects TRBV5-5 to TRBJ2-7; perhaps TRBD2 as D (5 bases). Germline assignment: CDR1 SGHKS and CDR2 YYEKEE (reference sequence). Trimming cost V 0 bases and J 2 bases, with 15 bases left between them. The length of the CDR3 is 16 residues. CDR3 sequence: CASSLETLGLPYEQYF. CDR3 DNA: TGTGCCAGCAGCTTGGAGACGTTAGGACTTCCCTACGAGCAGTACTTC.

The sample holds many counts of this clonotype. The gene calls are TRBV12-3 or TRBV12-4 and TRBJ2-2; D might be TRBD1 (6 bases). The V and J ends lost 4 bases and 4 bases respectively, with 13 bases between them. The length of the CDR3 is 15 residues. The CDR3 is CASSSGVRATGELFF. The CDR3 nucleotides are TGTGCCAGCAGTTCAGGGGTCCGGGCCACCGGGGAGCTGTTTTTT.

This clonotype has just a few counts. V usage is TRBV2 and J usage is TRBJ2-7, with no clear D. Germline V gene data show CDR1 as SNHLY and CDR2 as FYNNEI. This CDR3 comprises 10 residues. V lost 4 bases and J 7 bases, leaving 5 bases between the germline ends. DNA for the CDR3: TGTGCCAGCAGTGGAAAGGAGCAGTACTTC. Protein sequence: CASSGKEQYF.

This rearrangement joins TRBV10-3 to TRBJ2-1; tentative D call: TRBD2 (7 bases). Germline V CDR1 and CDR2: ENHRY, SYGVKD. This CDR3 is built from 20 residues. Trimming took off 1 base at V and 5 bases at J, with 27 bases between the two ends. CDR3 loop: CAISEFPGGGDILMDNEQFF. The CDR3 DNA follows: TGTGCCATCAGTGAGTTCCCGGGCGGGGGCGATATCCTAATGGACAATGAGCAGTTCTTC.

The chain is built from TRBV7-9 and TRBJ2-2; no definite D call. V dropped 4 bases and J dropped 6 bases, with 9 bases sitting between them. CDR3 length: 13 residues. Per the germline V gene, CDR1 is SEHNR and CDR2 is FQNEAQ (reference sequence). Here the CDR3 DNA reads TGTGCCAGCAGCTCTAGGGTGTCCGGGGAGCTGTTTTTT. It specifies CASSSRVSGELFF.

The CDR3 bases are TGTGCCAGCAGTTACTCCGGCAACGGTTTGCTGTTTTTT. This translates into CASSYSGNGLLFF. This rearrangement joins TRBV6-6 to TRBJ1-4; D not certain. Germline V gene data show CDR1 as MNHNY and CDR2 as SVGAGI (reference sequence). This CDR3 has 13 amino acids. Trimming stripped 0 bases from V and 14 bases from J, with 13 bases between.

CDR3 sequence (DNA): TGTGCCAGCAGTTTCCCCGGGGGAAGCTCCTACAATGAGCAGTTCTTC. Translation: CASSFPGGSSYNEQFF. The rearrangement links TRBV28 to TRBJ2-1; TRBD2 is a possible D gene (6 bases). This CDR3 is built from 16 residues. V gave up 3 bases and J gave up 0 bases, with 12 bases separating them. CDR1 and CDR2 (germline): MDHEN, SYDVKM.

The table lists this clonotype with many counts. The chain is built from TRBV10-3 and TRBJ2-2, with a tentative D call TRBD1 (5 bases). This CDR3 contains 12 residues. Deletions cut 8 bases from V and 3 bases from J, with 7 bases between. The germline V gene encodes CDR1 ENHRY and CDR2 SYGVKD. CDR3 residues: CAIEGDTGELFF. The CDR3 DNA follows: TGTGCCATCGAAGGGGACACCGGGGAGCTGTTTTTT.

The V call is TRBV29-1, the J call TRBJ2-7, with 9 bases identical to TRBD1. The CDR3 consists of 13 residues. With 7 bases clipped from V and 3 bases from J, the junction kept 7 bases outside the gene matches. Looked up from germline, CDR1 is SQVTM and CDR2 is ANQGSEA. CDR3 nucleotide sequence: TGCAGCGGGGGGCCGGGACAGGGCTACGAGCAGTACTTC. Translating gives CSGGPGQGYEQYF.

The chain uses TRBV6-1 and TRBJ2-7, with 7 bases matching TRBD1. J lost 6 bases, V lost 7 bases, and 9 bases had no gene match. Germline CDR1 is MNHNS and CDR2 is SASEGT. This CDR3 is 13 amino acids long. CDR3 nucleotide sequence: TGTGCCAGCACCCAGACAGGGTTGGGCGAGCAGTACTTC. It is translated as CASTQTGLGEQYF.

This clonotype was seen only a few times. The chain uses TRBV4-2 and TRBJ2-7; D remains unclear. Germline CDR1 LGHNA, CDR2 YNFKEQ. This CDR3 comprises 15 residues. V was clipped by 0 bases and J by 0 bases, with 9 bases between them. The CDR3 nucleotides read TGTGCCAGCAGCCAAGAGATAGACATCTCCTACGAGCAGTACTTC. It translates to CASSQEIDISYEQYF.

The rearrangement links TRBV10-3 to TRBJ2-5; 11 nucleotides agree with TRBD2. J lost 0 bases, V lost 3 bases, and 12 bases had no gene match. CDR1 is ENHRY, CDR2 SYGVKD, per germline. This CDR3 is 19 amino acids long. CDR3 in amino acids: CAISDPSSGGTLYQETQYF. The CDR3 DNA reads as TGTGCCATCAGTGACCCATCTAGCGGGGGGACCCTGTACCAAGAGACCCAGTACTTC.

The chain employs TRBV13 and TRBJ1-1, with D possibly being TRBD1 (5 bases). The germline V gene encodes CDR1 PRHDT and CDR2 FYEKMQ (reference sequence). The CDR3 contains 15 residues. V lost 5 bases, J lost 2 bases, and 15 bases lay in between. DNA of the CDR3: TGTGCCAGCAGCGTACCGCCTGGGGGAAACACTGAAGCTTTCTTT. This translates into CASSVPPGGNTEAFF.

This clonotype has only a few counts. J is TRBJ1-5 and V is TRBV12-3 or TRBV12-4; D ambiguous. V lost 5 bases to trimming and J lost 1 base, with 9 bases between them. This CDR3 is built from 14 residues. In DNA form, the CDR3 reads TGTGCCAGCAGTACCTCTCACAGCAATCAGCCCCAGCATTTT. Protein: CASSTSHSNQPQHF.

With regard to this clonotype: A junction end diverges from the germline sequence, so it may reflect a read error. J is TRBJ2-5 and V is TRBV3-1, with a tentative D call TRBD2 (6 bases). This CDR3 is 15 amino acids long. The germline CDR1 and CDR2 sequences are LGHDT and YNNKEL (reference sequence). CDR3 residues: CASNPDRGYQGTQYF. CDR3 nucleotides: TGTGCCAGCAACCCAGACCGGGGGTACCAAGGGACCCAGTACTTC.